This T cell receptor beta chain is from a study of beta chain features in type 1 diabetes. Study-level points and caveats: Within patients, naive, central memory and Treg TCRB repertoires seemed more similar than within healthy donors. A potential influence of HLA type upon TCRB rearrangement remained unresolved herein. There was a moderate but significant shortening of TCRB CDR3s in all four CD4+ subsets of Type 1 diabetes patients.

Turning to this clone: Its antigen is not known.

Expressed TCRB transcripts got sequenced, as all isolated RNA was reverse transcribed. Naive, central memory and regulatory T cell samples averaged about 3.4 million reads. Profiled with immunoSEQ multiplex PCR; TCRdb holds only in-frame clones, not every one. The table has 100,000 to 150,000 clones, around 9% seen once. Via CD45RO/CCR7/CD25/CD127/CD95/CD27, cells of the CD4+ naive, central memory, regulatory and stem cell-like memory subsets were sorted. The sample was central memory CD4+ T cells from blood. The receptor was isolated from a man younger than 45 with type 1 diabetes.

The CDR3 region is CAWSKQESSYEQYF. The CDR3 nucleotides read TGTGCCTGGAGTAAACAGGAGAGCTCCTACGAGCAGTACTTC. This chain uses TRBV30 with TRBJ2-7; maybe TRBD1 (5 bases). The ends were cut back, 2 bases at V and 0 bases at J, with 11 bases in the middle. This CDR3 spans 14 amino acids. Germline loops: CDR1 GTSNPN, CDR2 SVGIG (reference sequence).